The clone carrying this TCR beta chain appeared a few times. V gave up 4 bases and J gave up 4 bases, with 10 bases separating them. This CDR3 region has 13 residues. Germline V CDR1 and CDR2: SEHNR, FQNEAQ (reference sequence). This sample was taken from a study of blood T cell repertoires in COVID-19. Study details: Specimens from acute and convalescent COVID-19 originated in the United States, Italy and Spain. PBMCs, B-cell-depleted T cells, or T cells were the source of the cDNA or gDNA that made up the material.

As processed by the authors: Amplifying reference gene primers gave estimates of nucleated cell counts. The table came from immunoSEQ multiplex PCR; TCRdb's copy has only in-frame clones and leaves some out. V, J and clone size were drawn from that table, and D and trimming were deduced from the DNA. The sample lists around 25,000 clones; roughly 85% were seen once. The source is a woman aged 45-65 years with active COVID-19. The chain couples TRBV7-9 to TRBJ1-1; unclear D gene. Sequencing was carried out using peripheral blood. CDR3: CASSSGSGTEAFF. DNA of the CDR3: TGTGCCAGCAGCTCGGGTTCTGGCACTGAAGCTTTCTTT.